The clone carrying this TCR beta chain was detected only a few times. Its antigen is unknown. Amplification targeted TCR beta CDR3 regions from RNA transcripts. First-round RT-PCR with HTBI primers amplified the TCR CDR3 region. From the multiplex PCR reads, TCRdb called clonotypes with MiXCR, one entry per CDR3 protein. In the table there are approximately 300,000 distinct CDR3 sequences, approximately 16% of which are singletons. Patients with uncontrolled infections, other autoimmune diseases, pregnancy or lactation were excluded. There are 12 residues in the CDR3. The V and J ends lost 5 bases and 9 bases respectively, with 14 bases between them. Per the germline V gene, CDR1 is SGHAT and CDR2 is FQNNGV. This entry is derived from a study of T cells in Graves' hyperthyroidism and ophthalmopathy. Study overall: The blood sample was taken at first diagnosis, before treatment began. Whole-study findings and limits: Among thyroid clonotypes expanded above 0.001, most also appeared in blood.

The chain joins TRBV11-2 to TRBJ2-7, with a weak D call TRBD1 (5 bases). The sequence derives from a man younger than 45 with Graves' hyperthyroidism. The sequenced material came from blood. CDR3 sequence reads: CASSPLLRGQYF. In DNA, the CDR3 is TGTGCCAGCAGCCCCCTTCTTAGGGGGCAGTACTTC. Together with reference TRBV11-2 and TRBJ2-7, the CDR3 gives the full variable domain: EAGVAQSPRYKIIEKRQSVAFWCNPISGHATLYWYQQILGQGPKLLIQFQNNGVVDDSQLPKDRFSAERLKGVDSTLKIQPAKLEDSAVYLCASSPLLRGQYFGPGTRLTVT.